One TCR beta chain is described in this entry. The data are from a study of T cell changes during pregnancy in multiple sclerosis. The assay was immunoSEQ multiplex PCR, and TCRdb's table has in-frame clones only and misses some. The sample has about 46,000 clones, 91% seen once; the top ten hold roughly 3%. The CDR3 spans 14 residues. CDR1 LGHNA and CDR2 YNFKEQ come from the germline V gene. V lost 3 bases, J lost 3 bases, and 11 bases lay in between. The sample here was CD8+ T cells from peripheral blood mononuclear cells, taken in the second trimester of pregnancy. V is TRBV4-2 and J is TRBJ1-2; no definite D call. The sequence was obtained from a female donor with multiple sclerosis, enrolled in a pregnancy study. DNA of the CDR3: TGTGCCAGCAGCCAGACGGGGAGTGACTATGGCTACACCTTC. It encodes CASSQTGSDYGYTF.